The clone carrying this TCR beta chain was counted only a few times. Antigen specificity is unknown. The size of this beta chain means little, since it is a stray read in a library made for alpha chains. The time point: sample taken at primary tumor resection. Without sorting, whole RNA was sequenced from tumor, nontumor lung or frozen PBMC. The cohort: 70 to 75 early-stage, untreated non-small cell lung cancer patients. Looked up from germline, CDR1 is MNHEY and CDR2 is SVGAGI. Trimming took 11 bases from V and 2 from J, leaving 13 bases between them. The CDR3 is 12 residues long. The record originates from a study of spatial heterogeneity in lung cancer. Study overall: Every unique TCR and UMI combination, on average, appeared more than ten times in raw reads. Study-wide findings and caveats: Follow-up blood showed ubiquitous expanded tumor TCRs less than blood at resection did.

TCRdb independently ran MiXCR on the 5' RACE reads; one entry per CDR3 protein. The sample has fewer than 15,000 distinct CDR3 sequences; 3.9% are singletons. The TCR was taken from a male donor with early-stage non-small cell lung cancer. The sample in question was PBMCs, obtained at surgery. The chain couples TRBV6-5 to TRBJ2-7; D is perhaps TRBD1 or TRBD2 (5 bases each). For the CDR3, the DNA is TGTGCCGCCACGGGGCCCACCTACGAGCAGTACTTC. It yields the protein CAATGPTYEQYF.